These T cell receptor beta chains were read from a single sample in a study of blood T cell repertoires in COVID-19. Measured with immunoSEQ multiplex PCR; TCRdb has only the in-frame clones, and not every one. The data hold approximately 150,000 clones, with almost 85% observed a single time. What was sequenced was peripheral blood. All receptors come from a woman over 75 with COVID-19, enrolled during active disease. Both conserved end residues are part of each CDR3. The order of the fields is V gene, J gene, clone size, D gene, CDR3 DNA, CDR3 protein. The D gene is left open where the match is weak. Expanded clones are given a class, and other clones once, few, many or no size at all.

v_call: TRBV19
j_call: TRBJ1-2
clone_size: -
d_call: -
cdr3_nt: TGTGCCAGTAGTATCGGGGTCCACTATGGCTACACCTTC
cdr3_aa: CASSIGVHYGYTF

v_call: TRBV28
j_call: TRBJ2-3
clone_size: -
d_call: -
cdr3_nt: TGTGCCAGCACCATCCCGACCGGGTCCCCCGGGGATACGCAGTATTTT
cdr3_aa: CASTIPTGSPGDTQYF

v_call: TRBV27
j_call: TRBJ1-1
clone_size: few
d_call: -
cdr3_nt: TGTGCCAGCAGTTCAGTGGGGCAGGGCACTGAAGCTTTCTTT
cdr3_aa: CASSSVGQGTEAFF

v_call: TRBV5-4
j_call: TRBJ2-5
clone_size: -
d_call: TRBD1
cdr3_nt: TGTGCCAGCAGCTCCCGGGACAGCCTCGAAGAGACCCAGTACTTC
cdr3_aa: CASSSRDSLEETQYF

v_call: TRBV20-1
j_call: TRBJ2-3
clone_size: -
d_call: TRBD2
cdr3_nt: TGCAGTGCTAGTGGGCTCGGGGGGGCCAGAGGAGATACGCAGTATTTT
cdr3_aa: CSASGLGGARGDTQYF

v_call: TRBV29-1
j_call: TRBJ2-3
clone_size: -
d_call: TRBD2
cdr3_nt: TGCAGCGCCTACGCCCCGGGACTAGGGACAGATACGCAGTATTTT
cdr3_aa: CSAYAPGLGTDTQYF

v_call: TRBV2
j_call: TRBJ2-7
clone_size: -
d_call: -
cdr3_nt: TGTGCCAGCAGGGACTGGGGAGCGGTGAGCTCCTACGAGCAGTACTTC
cdr3_aa: CASRDWGAVSSYEQYF

v_call: TRBV2
j_call: TRBJ1-5
clone_size: once
d_call: TRBD1
cdr3_nt: TGTGCCAGCAGCTCGACAGGGGGCGAGGGGCCCCAGCATTTT
cdr3_aa: CASSSTGGEGPQHF

v_call: TRBV7-9
j_call: TRBJ1-2
clone_size: -
d_call: -
cdr3_nt: TGTGCCAGCAGCTTAGGCTCCACAGGGTTCATCAGTGGCTACACCTTC
cdr3_aa: CASSLGSTGFISGYTF

v_call: TRBV19
j_call: TRBJ2-2
clone_size: few
d_call: TRBD2
cdr3_nt: TGTGCCAGTACCTGGGGACTAGCGAAGAACACCGGGGAGCTGTTTTTT
cdr3_aa: CASTWGLAKNTGELFF

v_call: TRBV27
j_call: TRBJ2-1
clone_size: -
d_call: TRBD2
cdr3_nt: TGTGCCAGCAGTTTGGGCACGGCGGGAGGACCCTACAATGAGCAGTTCTTC
cdr3_aa: CASSLGTAGGPYNEQFF

v_call: TRBV15
j_call: TRBJ1-2
clone_size: -
d_call: -
cdr3_nt: TGTGCCACCAGCAGTCTAGATGATCGCTATGGCTACACCTTC
cdr3_aa: CATSSLDDRYGYTF

v_call: TRBV24-1
j_call: TRBJ1-5
clone_size: -
d_call: -
cdr3_nt: TGTGCCACCAGTCGTTTAGGGGGGCCCCAGCATTTT
cdr3_aa: CATSRLGGPQHF

v_call: TRBV18
j_call: TRBJ1-2
clone_size: -
d_call: -
cdr3_nt: TGTGCCAGCTCACCACCGGCAGGGAACTATGGCTACACCTTC
cdr3_aa: CASSPPAGNYGYTF

v_call: TRBV4-3
j_call: TRBJ1-6
clone_size: -
d_call: -
cdr3_nt: TGCGCCAGCAGCCGCGCGGGGGGCTACAATTCACCCCTCCACTTT
cdr3_aa: CASSRAGGYNSPLHF

v_call: TRBV5-4
j_call: TRBJ2-1
clone_size: once
d_call: TRBD2
cdr3_nt: TGTGCCAGCAGCTTGGGCGGGACGGGGACTAGCGGGTTGGCAGGGCAGTTCTTC
cdr3_aa: CASSLGGTGTSGLAGQFF

v_call: TRBV18
j_call: TRBJ1-3
clone_size: -
d_call: TRBD1
cdr3_nt: TGTGCCAGCTCAAGGACAGGACAAAACACCATATATTTT
cdr3_aa: CASSRTGQNTIYF

v_call: TRBV7-2
j_call: TRBJ2-7
clone_size: -
d_call: -
cdr3_nt: TGTGCCAGCAGCCTACCAATAACCTCCTACGAGCAGTACTTC
cdr3_aa: CASSLPITSYEQYF

v_call: TRBV7-3
j_call: TRBJ2-5
clone_size: -
d_call: TRBD1
cdr3_nt: TGTGCCAGCAGCTCGACAGGGGGGGAGACCCAGTACTTC
cdr3_aa: CASSSTGGETQYF

v_call: TRBV3-1/TRBV3-2
j_call: TRBJ2-2
clone_size: -
d_call: TRBD1
cdr3_nt: TGTGCCAGCAGCCAACCGGGACAGTACGGGGAGCTGTTTTTT
cdr3_aa: CASSQPGQYGELFF

v_call: TRBV14
j_call: TRBJ1-4
clone_size: -
d_call: -
cdr3_nt: TGTGCCAGCAGCCTTACAGGGTCGGGGTGGGAAAAACTGTTTTTT
cdr3_aa: CASSLTGSGWEKLFF

v_call: TRBV5-4
j_call: TRBJ2-7
clone_size: -
d_call: -
cdr3_nt: TGTGCCAGCAGCTTGGGGGCCTCCTACGAGCAGTACTTC
cdr3_aa: CASSLGASYEQYF

v_call: TRBV2
j_call: TRBJ1-3
clone_size: -
d_call: -
cdr3_nt: TGTGCCAGCGGCAGGGAAGGGGCCTCTGGAAACACCATATATTTT
cdr3_aa: CASGREGASGNTIYF

v_call: TRBV9
j_call: TRBJ2-1
clone_size: -
d_call: TRBD2
cdr3_nt: TGTGCCAGCAGCGTAGTCCCAGCGGGAGTAAGCAATGAGCAGTTCTTC
cdr3_aa: CASSVVPAGVSNEQFF

v_call: TRBV27
j_call: TRBJ1-1
clone_size: -
d_call: TRBD1
cdr3_nt: TGTGCCAGCAGGCAACAGGGGAAAAACACTGAAGCTTTCTTT
cdr3_aa: CASRQQGKNTEAFF

v_call: TRBV4-1
j_call: TRBJ2-3
clone_size: -
d_call: -
cdr3_nt: TGCGCCAGCAGCCAAACAAGGTCCGGGACTAGCACAGATACGCAGTATTTT
cdr3_aa: CASSQTRSGTSTDTQYF

v_call: TRBV5-4
j_call: TRBJ2-2
clone_size: once
d_call: TRBD2
cdr3_nt: TGTGCCAGCAGCGGCGGACTAGCGGGGCGGACCGGGGAGCTGTTTTTT
cdr3_aa: CASSGGLAGRTGELFF

v_call: TRBV28
j_call: TRBJ1-2
clone_size: few
d_call: TRBD1
cdr3_nt: TGTGCCAGCAGTACGGACAGGTTCTACACCTTC
cdr3_aa: CASSTDRFYTF

v_call: TRBV5-1
j_call: TRBJ2-1
clone_size: -
d_call: TRBD2
cdr3_nt: TGCGACGGGGCGGGAGTCTCCTACAATGAGCAGTTCTTC
cdr3_aa: CDGAGVSYNEQFF

v_call: TRBV4-2
j_call: TRBJ1-2
clone_size: -
d_call: -
cdr3_nt: TGTGCCAGCAGCCAAGTAGCGTCGGGGGGCTATGGCTACACCTTC
cdr3_aa: CASSQVASGGYGYTF

v_call: TRBV11-2
j_call: TRBJ1-2
clone_size: -
d_call: -
cdr3_nt: TGTGCCAGCAGCTCGGTTAGGGGTACCGGCGGCTACACCTTC
cdr3_aa: CASSSVRGTGGYTF

v_call: TRBV5-5
j_call: TRBJ1-5
clone_size: -
d_call: -
cdr3_nt: TGTGCCAGCAGCTTGTCAGGGGATCAGCCCCAGCATTTT
cdr3_aa: CASSLSGDQPQHF

v_call: TRBV12-3/TRBV12-4
j_call: TRBJ1-2
clone_size: -
d_call: -
cdr3_nt: TGTGCCAGCTCCTCGGGGTATGGCTACACCTTC
cdr3_aa: CASSSGYGYTF

v_call: TRBV5-1
j_call: TRBJ2-5
clone_size: -
d_call: -
cdr3_nt: TGCGCCAGCAGCTTGGTCAGCCAAGAGACCCAGTACTTC
cdr3_aa: CASSLVSQETQYF

v_call: TRBV2
j_call: TRBJ1-1
clone_size: -
d_call: -
cdr3_nt: TGTGCCAGCAGTGCAGGGCGTGAAGCTTTCTTT
cdr3_aa: CASSAGREAFF

v_call: TRBV2
j_call: TRBJ1-5
clone_size: -
d_call: TRBD1
cdr3_nt: TGTGCCAGCAGTGGCGTGACAGGGGGAGATCAGCCCCAGCATTTT
cdr3_aa: CASSGVTGGDQPQHF

v_call: TRBV6-5
j_call: TRBJ2-1
clone_size: -
d_call: -
cdr3_nt: TGTGCCAGCAGTTACCCTAGCCTAAACAATGAGCAGTTCTTC
cdr3_aa: CASSYPSLNNEQFF

v_call: TRBV27
j_call: TRBJ2-2
clone_size: -
d_call: TRBD1
cdr3_nt: TGTGCCAGCAGTTTATACAGGGGTATCGGGGAGCTGTTTTTT
cdr3_aa: CASSLYRGIGELFF

v_call: TRBV6-5
j_call: TRBJ2-7
clone_size: -
d_call: -
cdr3_nt: TGTGCCAGCAGGCAAGGCCAAGGGGGTGTCGAGCAGTACTTC
cdr3_aa: CASRQGQGGVEQYF

v_call: TRBV3-1/TRBV3-2
j_call: TRBJ2-5
clone_size: -
d_call: TRBD1
cdr3_nt: TGTGCCAGCAGCCAAGGCTCCGGGACAGGGGTTAAGACCCAGTACTTC
cdr3_aa: CASSQGSGTGVKTQYF

v_call: TRBV6-6
j_call: TRBJ1-2
clone_size: -
d_call: -
cdr3_nt: TGTGCCAGCAGACACAGGTCTAACTATGGCTACACCTTC
cdr3_aa: CASRHRSNYGYTF

v_call: TRBV2
j_call: TRBJ1-6
clone_size: once
d_call: -
cdr3_nt: TGTGCCAGCAGTGACATGCAGTTCTATAATTCACCCCTCCACTTT
cdr3_aa: CASSDMQFYNSPLHF

v_call: TRBV18
j_call: TRBJ2-1
clone_size: -
d_call: TRBD2
cdr3_nt: TGTGCCAGCTCACCACGTCTAGCGGGAGGCGGCCATGAGCAGTTCTTC
cdr3_aa: CASSPRLAGGGHEQFF

v_call: TRBV27
j_call: TRBJ1-5
clone_size: -
d_call: -
cdr3_nt: TGTGCCAGCAGTTTCCAGGGAAGGGATCAGCCCCAGCATTTT
cdr3_aa: CASSFQGRDQPQHF

v_call: TRBV4-2
j_call: TRBJ1-1
clone_size: -
d_call: TRBD1
cdr3_nt: TGTGCCAGCAGCCTTAGGCGGGACAGGGGGGATTTGAACACTGAAGCTTTCTTT
cdr3_aa: CASSLRRDRGDLNTEAFF

v_call: TRBV7-2
j_call: TRBJ1-1
clone_size: -
d_call: -
cdr3_nt: TGTGCCAGCAGCTTAGAGGCGGGAACTGAAGCTTTCTTT
cdr3_aa: CASSLEAGTEAFF

v_call: TRBV18
j_call: TRBJ1-1
clone_size: -
d_call: -
cdr3_nt: TGTGCCAGCTCACCGATAACTGGACTTGTGAACACTGAAGCTTTCTTT
cdr3_aa: CASSPITGLVNTEAFF

v_call: TRBV28
j_call: TRBJ2-1
clone_size: -
d_call: -
cdr3_nt: TGTGCCAGCAGGCACAATCCTGGCCTTTACAATGAGCAGTTCTTC
cdr3_aa: CASRHNPGLYNEQFF

v_call: TRBV18
j_call: TRBJ1-5
clone_size: once
d_call: -
cdr3_nt: TGTGCCAGCTCACCGGGCAGGGATAATCAGCCCCAGCATTTT
cdr3_aa: CASSPGRDNQPQHF